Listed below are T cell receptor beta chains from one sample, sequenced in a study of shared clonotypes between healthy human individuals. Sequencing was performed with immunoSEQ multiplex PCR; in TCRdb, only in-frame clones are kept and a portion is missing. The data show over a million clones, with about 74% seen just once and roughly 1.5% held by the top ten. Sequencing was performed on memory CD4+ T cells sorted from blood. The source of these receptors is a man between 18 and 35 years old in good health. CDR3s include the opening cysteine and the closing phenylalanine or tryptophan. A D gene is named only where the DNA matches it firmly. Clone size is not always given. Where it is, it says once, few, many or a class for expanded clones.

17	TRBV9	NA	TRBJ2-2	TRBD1	CASSQGPGGTITGELFF	TGTGCCAGCAGCCAGGGCCCAGGGGGTACGATCACCGGGGAGCTGTTTTTT
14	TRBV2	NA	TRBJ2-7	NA	CASSDRLLPYEQYF	TGTGCCAGCAGTGACAGGCTCCTTCCCTACGAGCAGTACTTC
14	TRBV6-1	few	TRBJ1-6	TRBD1	CASSEWTGSSPLHF	TGTGCCAGCAGTGAATGGACAGGGAGCTCACCCCTCCACTTT
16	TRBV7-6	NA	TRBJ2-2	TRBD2	CASSFSAGGDTGELFF	TGTGCCAGCAGCTTCTCGGCGGGAGGGGATACCGGGGAGCTGTTTTTT
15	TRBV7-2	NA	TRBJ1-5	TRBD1	CASSSRQGAGQPQHF	TGTGCCAGCAGCTCCCGACAGGGGGCAGGTCAGCCCCAGCATTTT
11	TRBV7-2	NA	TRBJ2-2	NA	CASSAPGELFF	TGTGCCAGCAGCGCGCCCGGGGAGCTGTTTTTT
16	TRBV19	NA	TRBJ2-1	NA	CASSIEGRGGYNEQFF	TGTGCCAGTAGTATCGAAGGCAGGGGTGGATACAATGAGCAGTTCTTC
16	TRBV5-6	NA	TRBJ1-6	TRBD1	CASSLGQGVGNSPLHF	TGTGCCAGCAGCTTGGGTCAGGGGGTCGGTAATTCACCCCTCCACTTT
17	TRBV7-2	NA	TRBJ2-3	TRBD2	CASSLAISGRAPDTQYF	TGTGCCAGCAGCTTAGCGATTAGCGGGAGGGCCCCAGATACGCAGTATTTT
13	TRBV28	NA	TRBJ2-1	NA	CASIPAEANEQFF	TGTGCCAGCATTCCGGCAGAGGCAAATGAGCAGTTCTTC
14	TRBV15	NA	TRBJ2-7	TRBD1	CATSSHGTGNEQYF	TGTGCCACCAGCAGCCATGGGACAGGAAACGAGCAGTACTTC
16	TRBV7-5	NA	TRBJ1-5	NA	CARSWGQGKARGPQHF	TGTGCCAGAAGCTGGGGACAGGGCAAAGCCCGGGGGCCCCAGCATTTT
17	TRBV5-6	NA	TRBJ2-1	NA	CASSLAGWSSGMNEQFF	TGTGCCAGCAGCTTGGCCGGTTGGTCTAGTGGTATGAATGAGCAGTTCTTC
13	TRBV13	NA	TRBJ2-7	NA	CASGPGEWGEQYF	TGTGCCAGCGGTCCGGGAGAGTGGGGCGAGCAGTACTTC
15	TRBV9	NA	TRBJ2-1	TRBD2	CASSVTSGVYNEQFF	TGTGCCAGCAGCGTAACTAGCGGAGTCTACAATGAGCAGTTCTTC
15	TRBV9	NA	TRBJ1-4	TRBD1	CASSVGDRNNEKLFF	TGTGCCAGCAGCGTAGGGGACAGAAATAATGAAAAACTGTTTTTT
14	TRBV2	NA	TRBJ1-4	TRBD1	CASLDDREGEKLFF	TGTGCCAGCCTCGACGACAGGGAGGGAGAAAAACTGTTTTTT
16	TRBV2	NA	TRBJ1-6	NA	CASSDLGPAGGSPLHF	TGTGCCAGCAGTGACCTAGGGCCCGCTGGTGGTTCACCCCTCCACTTT
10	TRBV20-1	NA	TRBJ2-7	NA	CSAARDEQYF	TGCAGTGCGGCCCGTGACGAGCAGTACTTC